This TCR beta chain was observed in a study of control samples from healthy donors and cancer patients. Here immunoSEQ multiplex PCR was the method, and the copy in TCRdb shows in-frame clones only, minus some. This sample has approximately 100,000 clones, with roughly 89% found just once. This receptor was taken from a human donor in good health. The donor label of this sample is uncertain. Material: blood.

CDR3 loop: CASSLKGGTRRHEQFF. CDR3 bases: TGTGCCAGCAGCTTAAAGGGGGGGACCCGTCGCCATGAGCAGTTCTTC. The rearrangement links TRBV7-2 to TRBJ2-1; weak D call: TRBD2 (7 bases). Per germline, CDR1 SGHTA and CDR2 FQGNSA. The CDR3 is 16 amino acids. V was trimmed by 2 bases and J by 8 bases, leaving 19 bases between them.